The following is a TCR beta chain sequence with its context. The specificity of this receptor is unknown. No much larger clone exists at a distance of one base, and base qualities are not known. One collaborating source in Seattle enrolled patients during active infection and followed them longitudinally through the course of disease. Whole blood was collected in K2EDTA tubes by collaborating institutions according to the institutions' own protocols. For TCRbeta analysis, collaborators shipped samples as frozen whole blood, isolated PBMCs, or DNA extracted from either of those sample types. This specimen comes from a study of blood T cell repertoires in COVID-19 (TCRdb year 2020). For the wider study: Samples from collaborators originated in the United States, Italy and Spain and spanned both the acute and convalescent phases of COVID-19. Deeply sampled blood TCRbeta repertoires from subjects exposed to, actively infected with, or recovered from COVID-19 were included in the dataset. Sample metadata almost always included a de-identified subject ID, COVID-19 status, age in years and sex. Samples came from the ongoing ImmuneRACE study (first 160 participants) plus 1,254 subjects from 6 global collaborators. The repertoires were released in a freely available public database intended as a resource for research on the immune response to SARS-CoV-2. Where available, HLA class I and class II types were taken from metadata supplied by the sample provider and were not determined by assay-based typing. The material from the prospective study consisted of cDNA or gDNA derived from T cells, B-cell-depleted T cells, or PBMCs.

The immunoSEQ Assay, a bias-controlled multiplex PCR, was used to amplify TCRbeta CDR3 regions from genomic DNA. As for the authors' bioinformatics: Nucleated cell counts per sample were estimated from amplification of reference gene primers within the assay. To quantify the absolute abundance of each unique TCRbeta CDR3 rearrangement, sequence reads were collapsed and filtered. For each sample, productive Simpson clonality was calculated by taking the square root of Simpson's diversity index across productive rearrangements. TCRdb took over this immuneACCESS table, retaining in-frame rearrangements with V and J assigned. Such tables are incomplete; in checked studies, under half of the missing clones stem from an unresolved V gene, and the remainder is unexplained. V and J calls and clone size are copied from that table; D and trimming were computed from the DNA. The sample profile shows about 170,000 clones; around 84% of them were found once. The ten biggest clones cover just over 2.5% of the sample.

General study outcomes and caveats: The amount of clinical and demographic metadata varied by source and participant and was provided uncurated.

From the germline V gene, CDR1 is MDHEN and CDR2 is SYDVKM. Its CDR3 holds 11 amino acids, cysteine through phenylalanine. Only the CDR3 portion is preserved as DNA: 33 bases, with reading frame beginning at the first base. Relative to germline, V is 5 bases shorter and J is 7 bases shorter, with 9 bases between their ends. This receptor chain uses TRBV28 and TRBJ2-7, with the identity of the D gene unclear. The sequence derives from an elderly woman with COVID-19, enrolled during active disease. Specimen: peripheral blood. The DNA reads as follows: TGTGCCAGCAGTCCCAGGTGGGAGCAGTACTTC. Translated, this gives CASSPRWEQYF.